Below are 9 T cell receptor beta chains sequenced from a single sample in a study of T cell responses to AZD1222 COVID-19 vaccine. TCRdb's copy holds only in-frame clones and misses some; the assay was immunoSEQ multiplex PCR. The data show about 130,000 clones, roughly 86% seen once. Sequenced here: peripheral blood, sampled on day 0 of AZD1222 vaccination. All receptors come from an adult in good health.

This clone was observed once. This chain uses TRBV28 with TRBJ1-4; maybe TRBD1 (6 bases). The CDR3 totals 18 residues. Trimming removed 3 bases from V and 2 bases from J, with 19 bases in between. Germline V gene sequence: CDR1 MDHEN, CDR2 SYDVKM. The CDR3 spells CASSFRRGGVGTNEKLFF. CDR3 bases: TGTGCCAGCAGTTTCCGCAGGGGTGGGGTGGGCACTAATGAAAAACTGTTTTTT.

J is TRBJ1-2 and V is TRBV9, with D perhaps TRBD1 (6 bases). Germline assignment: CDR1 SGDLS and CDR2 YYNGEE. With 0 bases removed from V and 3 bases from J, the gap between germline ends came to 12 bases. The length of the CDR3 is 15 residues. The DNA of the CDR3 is TGTGCCAGCAGCGTAGCTCAGGGGCGATACTATGGCTACACCTTC. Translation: CASSVAQGRYYGYTF.

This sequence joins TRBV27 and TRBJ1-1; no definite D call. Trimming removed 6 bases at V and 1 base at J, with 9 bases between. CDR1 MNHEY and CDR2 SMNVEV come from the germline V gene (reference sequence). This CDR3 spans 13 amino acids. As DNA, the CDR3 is TGTGCCAGCAGCTGGACCCAGAACACTGAAGCTTTCTTT. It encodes CASSWTQNTEAFF.

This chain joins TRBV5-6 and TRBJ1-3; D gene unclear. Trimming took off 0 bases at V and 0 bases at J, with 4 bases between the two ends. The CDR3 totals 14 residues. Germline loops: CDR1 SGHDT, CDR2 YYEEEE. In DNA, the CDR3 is TGTGCCAGCAGCTTGGGGAGCTCTGGAAACACCATATATTTT. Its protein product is CASSLGSSGNTIYF.

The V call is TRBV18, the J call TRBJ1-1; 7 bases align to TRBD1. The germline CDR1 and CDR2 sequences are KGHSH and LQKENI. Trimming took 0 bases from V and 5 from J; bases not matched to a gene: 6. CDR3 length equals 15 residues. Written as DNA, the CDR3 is TGTGCCAGCTCACCACCGAGGGACAGTGGGACTGAAGCTTTCTTT. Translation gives CASSPPRDSGTEAFF.

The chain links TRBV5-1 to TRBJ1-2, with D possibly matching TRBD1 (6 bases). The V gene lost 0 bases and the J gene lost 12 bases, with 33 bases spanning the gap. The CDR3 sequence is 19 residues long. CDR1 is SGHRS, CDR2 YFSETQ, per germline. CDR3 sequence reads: CASSLEGQRLQTKWLKDTF. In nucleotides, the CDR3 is TGCGCCAGCAGCTTGGAGGGACAACGTCTCCAAACAAAATGGCTAAAGGACACCTTC.

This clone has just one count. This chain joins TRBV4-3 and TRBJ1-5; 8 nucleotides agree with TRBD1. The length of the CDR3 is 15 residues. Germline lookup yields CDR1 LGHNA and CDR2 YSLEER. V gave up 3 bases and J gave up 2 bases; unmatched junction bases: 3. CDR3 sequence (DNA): TGCGCCAGCAGCCATGACAGGGGCGGCAATCAGCCCCAGCATTTT. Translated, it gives CASSHDRGGNQPQHF.

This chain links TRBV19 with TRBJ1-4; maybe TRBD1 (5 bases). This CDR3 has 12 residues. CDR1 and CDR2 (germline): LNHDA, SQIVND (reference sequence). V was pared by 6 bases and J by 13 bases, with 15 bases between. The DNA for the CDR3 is TGTGCCAGTAGCCTGGATGGGGGAGTACTGTTTTTT. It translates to CASSLDGGVLFF.

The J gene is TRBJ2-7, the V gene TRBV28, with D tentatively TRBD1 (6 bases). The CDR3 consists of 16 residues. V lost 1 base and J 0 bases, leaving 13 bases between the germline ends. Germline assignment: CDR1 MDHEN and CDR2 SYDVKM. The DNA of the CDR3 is TGTGCCAGCAGTTTATCTGAGACAGGCGTCTCCTACGAGCAGTACTTC. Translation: CASSLSETGVSYEQYF.